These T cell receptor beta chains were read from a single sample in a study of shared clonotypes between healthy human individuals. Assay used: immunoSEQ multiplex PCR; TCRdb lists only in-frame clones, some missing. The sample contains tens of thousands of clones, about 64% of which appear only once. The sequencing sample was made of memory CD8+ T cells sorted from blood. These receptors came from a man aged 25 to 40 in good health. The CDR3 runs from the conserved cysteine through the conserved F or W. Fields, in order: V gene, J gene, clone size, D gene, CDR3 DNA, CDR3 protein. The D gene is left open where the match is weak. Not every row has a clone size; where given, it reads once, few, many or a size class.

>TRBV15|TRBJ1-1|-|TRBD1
TGTGCCACCAGCAGAGCCGGACAGGGGACTGAAGCTTTCTTT
CATSRAGQGTEAFF
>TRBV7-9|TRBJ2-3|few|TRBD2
TGTGCCAGCAGCTCATCTAGCGGGAGGTTTTTTAGCACAGATACGCAGTATTTT
CASSSSSGRFFSTDTQYF
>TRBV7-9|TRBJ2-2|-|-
TGTGCCAGCAGCCCTAGAGAAGGGCCGGGCACCGGGGAGCTGTTTTTT
CASSPREGPGTGELFF
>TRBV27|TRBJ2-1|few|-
TGTGCCAGCAGTCCCTGGGGCAGGGACAATGAGCAGTTCTTC
CASSPWGRDNEQFF
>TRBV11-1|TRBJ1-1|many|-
TGTGCCAGTGAGGGACAGAACACTGAAGCTTTCTTT
CASEGQNTEAFF
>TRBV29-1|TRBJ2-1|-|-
TGCAGCGTTGAAGTGGGCAGAGGTGAGCAGTTCTTC
CSVEVGRGEQFF
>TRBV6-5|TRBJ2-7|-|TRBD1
TGTGCCAGCAGTGCCGGGACAGCCTACGAGCAGTACTTC
CASSAGTAYEQYF
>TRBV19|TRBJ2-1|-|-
TGTGCCAGTAGTATTGACGGGGACGGCAGATACAATGAGCAGTTCTTC
CASSIDGDGRYNEQFF
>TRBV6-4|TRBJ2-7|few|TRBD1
TGTGCCAGCAGTAAATCCGGGACAGGGTCCTACGAGCAGTACTTC
CASSKSGTGSYEQYF
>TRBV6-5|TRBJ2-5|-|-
TGTGCCAGCAGTCACGGAGGGATCCAAGAGACCCAGTACTTC
CASSHGGIQETQYF
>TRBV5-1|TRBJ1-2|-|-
TGCGCCAGCAGTGGCAGTAGAGGAGGCTACACCTTC
CASSGSRGGYTF
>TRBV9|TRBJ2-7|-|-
TGTGCCAGCAGCGTAGGACACTCCTACGAGCAGTACTTC
CASSVGHSYEQYF
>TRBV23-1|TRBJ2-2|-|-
TGCGCCAGCAGGGCCGGGGAGCTGTTTTTT
CASRAGELFF
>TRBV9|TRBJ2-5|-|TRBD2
TGTGCCAGCAGCAAGCGTGACGGGACTAGCGGGACCCAAGAGACCCAGTACTTC
CASSKRDGTSGTQETQYF
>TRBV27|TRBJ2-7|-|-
TGTGCCAGCAGTTTATCGTTTTTTGACGGACACCTCTCCTACGAGCAGTACTTC
CASSLSFFDGHLSYEQYF
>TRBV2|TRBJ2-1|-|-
TGTGCCAGCCCGGGTTTTGGGGGAGGAACCAATAGATACAATGAGCAGTTCTTC
CASPGFGGGTNRYNEQFF
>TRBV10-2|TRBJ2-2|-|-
TGCGCCAGCCGACTGGAAACGAACACCGGGGAGCTGTTTTTT
CASRLETNTGELFF
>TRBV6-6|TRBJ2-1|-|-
TGTGCCAGCAGTTACTGGGCAGGCGCCAATGAGCAGTTCTTC
CASSYWAGANEQFF
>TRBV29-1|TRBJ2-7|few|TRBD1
TGCAGCGCGACCGGGACAGGGGGTAGGGACTACGAGCAGTACTTC
CSATGTGGRDYEQYF
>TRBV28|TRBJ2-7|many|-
TGTGCCAGCAGGGCACCATCCTACGAGCAGTACTTC
CASRAPSYEQYF
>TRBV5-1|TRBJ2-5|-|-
TGCGCCAGCAGCCAATTCGAGGGGGGGCCTGCGGAGACCCAGTACTTC
CASSQFEGGPAETQYF
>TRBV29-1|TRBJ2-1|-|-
TGCAGCGTTGATTCGGGGAAATCCTACAATGAGCAGTTCTTC
CSVDSGKSYNEQFF
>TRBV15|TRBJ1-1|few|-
TGTGCCACCAGCAGCGACCGGGTAAACACTGAAGCTTTCTTT
CATSSDRVNTEAFF
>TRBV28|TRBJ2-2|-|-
TGTGCCAGCAGTTTACCCGGGACGAACACCGGGGAGCTGTTTTTT
CASSLPGTNTGELFF
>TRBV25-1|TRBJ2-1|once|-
TGTGCCAGCACTGAAACGGAGTCGGAGAATGAGCAGTTCTTC
CASTETESENEQFF
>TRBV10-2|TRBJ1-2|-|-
TGCGCCAGCAGTGGATATGAGTATGGCTACACCTTC
CASSGYEYGYTF
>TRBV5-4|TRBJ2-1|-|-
TGTGCCAGCAGCTTGGGCCACCCGGTAAGCTCCTACAATGAGCAGTTCTTC
CASSLGHPVSSYNEQFF
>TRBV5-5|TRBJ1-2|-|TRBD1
TGTGCCAGCGCGGACAGGCTAAACTATGGCTACACCTTC
CASADRLNYGYTF
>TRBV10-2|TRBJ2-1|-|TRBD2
TGCGCCAGCACCAGTGCCAGCGGGAAATACAATGAGCAGTTCTTC
CASTSASGKYNEQFF
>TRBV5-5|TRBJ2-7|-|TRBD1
TGTGCCAGCAGCCCCACGTTGGGACAGATAGACGAGCAGTACTTC
CASSPTLGQIDEQYF
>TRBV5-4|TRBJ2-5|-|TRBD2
TGTGCCAGCAGCTTCTTACTAGCGGGAGGGCAAGAGACCCAGTACTTC
CASSFLLAGGQETQYF
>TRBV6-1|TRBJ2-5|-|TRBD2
TGTGCCAGCAGTGAATTAGCGGGAGACCAAGAGACCCAGTACTTC
CASSELAGDQETQYF
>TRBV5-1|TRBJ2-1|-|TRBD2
TGCGCCAGCAGCTCCCTTGGGACTAGCGGGAGAAATGAGCAGTTCTTC
CASSSLGTSGRNEQFF
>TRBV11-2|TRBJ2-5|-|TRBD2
TGTGCCAGCAGCCACCTAGCGGCAGAGACCCAGTACTTC
CASSHLAAETQYF
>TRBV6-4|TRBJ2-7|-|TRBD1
TGTGCCAGCAGTGCCTCGACAGGGGGCTACGAGCAGTACTTC
CASSASTGGYEQYF
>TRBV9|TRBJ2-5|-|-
TGTGCCAGCAGCGTAGTGCCGGGAAAAGAGACCCAGTACTTC
CASSVVPGKETQYF
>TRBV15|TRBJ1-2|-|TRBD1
TGTGCCACCAGCCCCGACAGGGAAGGTCGGAACTATGGCTACACCTTC
CATSPDREGRNYGYTF
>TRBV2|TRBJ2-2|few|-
TGTGCCAGCAGTGAACAGGGAAGCACCGGGGAGCTGTTTTTT
CASSEQGSTGELFF
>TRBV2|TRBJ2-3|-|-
TGTGCCAGCGGCGGTTCGTATTCTAGCACAGATACGCAGTATTTT
CASGGSYSSTDTQYF
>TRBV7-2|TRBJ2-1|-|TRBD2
TGTGCCAGCAGCACCGGGACTAGCGGAAACAATGAGCAGTTCTTC
CASSTGTSGNNEQFF
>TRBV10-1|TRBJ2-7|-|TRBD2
TGCGCCAGCAGTGAGTTAGCGGGAGGGCCCTACGAGCAGTACTTC
CASSELAGGPYEQYF
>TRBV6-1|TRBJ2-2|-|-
TGTGCCAGCAGTGAATTGCTGGGAGACACCGGGGAGCTGTTTTTT
CASSELLGDTGELFF
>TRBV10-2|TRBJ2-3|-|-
TGCGCCAGCAGTGAGGGCAGGGGTGGCACAGATACGCAGTATTTT
CASSEGRGGTDTQYF
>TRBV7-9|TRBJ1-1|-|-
TGTGCCAGCAGCACCAACCTTGAAGCTTTCTTT
CASSTNLEAFF
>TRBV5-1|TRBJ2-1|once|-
TGCGCCAGCAGCTTACAGACTGACTCAGGTGGTGAGCAGTTCTTC
CASSLQTDSGGEQFF
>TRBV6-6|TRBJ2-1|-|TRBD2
TGTGCCAGCAGTTACTCCCTAGCGGGATATGAGCAGTTCTTC
CASSYSLAGYEQFF